This T cell receptor (beta chain) is drawn from a study of blood T cell repertoires in COVID-19. Study at large: COVID-19 samples from acute and convalescent phases originated in the United States, Italy and Spain. T cells, B-cell-depleted T cells, or PBMCs provided the cDNA or gDNA that served as material.

There are 15 residues in the CDR3. Germline V CDR1 and CDR2: MNHEY, SVGAGI. With V trimmed by 6 bases and J by 0 bases, 7 bases remained unmatched. As originally analysed: For nucleated cells, counts were estimated from reference gene primer amplification. The data were produced by immunoSEQ multiplex PCR, yet TCRdb's version contains in-frame clones alone and is incomplete. V and J calls and clone size follow that table, whereas D and trimming were derived from the DNA. The sample consists of approximately 140,000 clones, about 84% of them appearing once. Input material: peripheral blood. This sequence joins TRBV6-5 and TRBJ2-7; 8 bases match TRBD1. This TCR was sampled from a human donor in a cohort sampled during active COVID-19. CDR3 in amino acids: CASSSQGDGSYEQYF. In DNA form, the CDR3 reads TGTGCCAGCAGCTCACAGGGGGACGGCTCCTACGAGCAGTACTTC.